These 24 T cell receptor beta chains originate from one sample sequenced in a study of cytomegalovirus exposure and HLA in healthy donors (dated by TCRdb to 2017 to 2019). Libraries came from the immunoSEQ multiplex PCR assay. For the multiplex PCR, a mixture combining 60 forward primers for TCR Vbeta segments and 13 reverse primers for TCR Jbeta segments was used. Held by TCRdb, this immuneACCESS table contains in-frame sequences only and omits some clones. Under half of the omission traces to an unresolved V gene where checked; the cause of the rest is unknown. Present in this sample are around 80,000 clones, 10% of which were seen just once. In total, the top ten clones hold approximately 23% of the sample. The sample taken for sequencing was PBMCs. The receptors stem from a man aged 60 to 69 in good health and CMV-seropositive.

This clone appeared many times. The CDR3 nucleotides are TGTGCCAGCAGCCAGACTAGCGGGGGTACAGATACGCAGTATTTT. The encoded protein is CASSQTSGGTDTQYF. The genes are TRBV4-2 and TRBJ2-3, with TRBD2 matching over 12 bases. V was pared by 3 bases and J by 3 bases, with 1 base of the junction left unmatched. Germline CDR1 reads LGHNA; CDR2 reads YNFKEQ. The CDR3 extends over 15 amino acids.

This clone has a handful of counts. The chain is built from TRBV5-1 and TRBJ1-2, with D possibly TRBD1 on 5 matching bases. Germline loops: CDR1 SGHRS, CDR2 YFSETQ. Trimming stripped 0 bases from V and 8 bases from J, with 29 bases between. The CDR3 totals 19 residues. CDR3 sequence (DNA): TGCGCCAGCAGCTTGGCCAAGCGGGGAGGGCGGACAACCAAGAAGGGCTACACCTTC. Residues: CASSLAKRGGRTTKKGYTF.

The V gene is TRBV30, the J gene TRBJ2-1; 8 bases are shared with TRBD2. This CDR3 comprises 14 residues. Germline V gene data show CDR1 as GTSNPN and CDR2 as SVGIG (reference sequence). The V gene end was trimmed by 2 bases and the J gene end by 4 bases; junction bases not matched to a gene: 4. The CDR3 region has the DNA TGTGCCTGGAGTTTAATAGCGGGGTACAATGAGCAGTTCTTC. It encodes CAWSLIAGYNEQFF.

Many counts were recorded for this clone. The CDR3 coding sequence is TGTGCCATCAGTGAGTCGTCAGGTCCGCGTTATAGCAATCAGCCCCAGCATTTT. Its protein product is CAISESSGPRYSNQPQHF. The chain recombines TRBV10-3 with TRBJ1-5, with D uncertain. Germline V gene sequence: CDR1 ENHRY, CDR2 SYGVKD. V was cut by 0 bases and J by 0 bases, with 15 bases left in between. There are 18 residues in the CDR3.

In this sample, this clone turned up a few times. The chain uses TRBV11-2 and TRBJ1-4; 9 bases map to TRBD1. Per the germline V gene, CDR1 is SGHAT and CDR2 is FQNNGV. V was clipped by 6 bases and J by 6 bases; unmatched bases: 5. The CDR3 is 14 residues long. The CDR3 protein is CASSRTGVDEKLFF. CDR3 nucleotide sequence: TGTGCCAGCAGTCGGACAGGGGTGGATGAAAAACTGTTTTTT.

This chain joins TRBV14 and TRBJ2-5; D gene ambiguous. The ends were cut back, 1 base at V and 5 bases at J, with 2 bases in the middle. The CDR3 totals 11 residues. CDR1 is SGHDN and CDR2 is FVKESK in the germline V gene. In DNA, the CDR3 is TGTGCCAGCAGCCAAGCGGAGACCCAGTACTTC. Protein: CASSQAETQYF.

This CDR3 reads CASSFQGAYEQYF. CDR3 DNA: TGTGCCAGCAGCTTCCAGGGCGCCTACGAGCAGTACTTC. The rearrangement uses TRBV7-2 and TRBJ2-7; possibly TRBD1 for D (5 bases). Germline CDR1 reads SGHTA; CDR2 reads FQGNSA. V lost 3 bases and J 2 bases, leaving 8 bases between the germline ends. The CDR3 sequence is 13 residues long.

The chain combines TRBV11-2 with TRBJ2-7; no firm D call. V shed 1 base and J shed 0 bases, with 4 bases lying between them. Germline CDR1 and CDR2: SGHAT and FQNNGV. This CDR3 region has 13 residues. The CDR3 region has the DNA TGTGCCAGCAGCTTAGGGAGCTCCTACGAGCAGTACTTC. Translating it yields CASSLGSSYEQYF.

CDR3 region: CASSTIAANYGYTF. In DNA form, the CDR3 reads TGTGCCAGTAGTACGATAGCAGCTAACTATGGCTACACCTTC. The chain has TRBV19 and TRBJ1-2; D not resolved. The CDR3 extends over 14 amino acids. V dropped 4 bases and J dropped 0 bases, with 9 bases sitting between them. Germline CDR1 and CDR2: LNHDA and SQIVND (reference sequence).

The V and J genes are TRBV5-6 and TRBJ2-1; a weak D match, TRBD2 (7 bases). Per the germline V gene, CDR1 is SGHDT and CDR2 is YYEEEE. The CDR3 spans 15 residues. V lost 0 bases, J lost 3 bases, and 10 bases lay in between. For the CDR3, the DNA is TGTGCCAGCAGCTTGGGGGGGGGCGTCTACAATGAGCAGTTCTTC. Encoded protein: CASSLGGGVYNEQFF.

CDR3 in amino acids: CASSLYRDNYGYTF. The CDR3 coding sequence is TGTGCCAGCAGTTTATATCGGGATAACTATGGCTACACCTTC. The rearrangement joins TRBV28 to TRBJ1-2, with D unclear. The CDR3 contains 14 residues. Germline CDR1 reads MDHEN; CDR2 reads SYDVKM. V was pared by 1 base and J by 1 base, with 7 bases between.

The gene calls are TRBV5-6 and TRBJ2-7; no definite D call. The CDR3 is 15 amino acids. Germline loops: CDR1 SGHDT, CDR2 YYEEEE. Trimming removed 3 bases at V and 0 bases at J, with 13 bases between. CDR3 in DNA: TGTGCCAGCAGCTACTATAGTCCCCTCTCCTACGAGCAGTACTTC. This gives the protein CASSYYSPLSYEQYF.

This clone was counted many times. The rearrangement joins TRBV6-1 to TRBJ2-5, with TRBD2 as a possible D gene (6 bases). V was pared by 6 bases and J by 2 bases, with 16 bases between. Germline CDR1 is MNHNS and CDR2 is SASEGT. This CDR3 is built from 15 residues. The CDR3 DNA follows: TGTGCCAGCAGCGCATCCTGGGCGGGACAAGAGACCCAGTACTTC. It codes for CASSASWAGQETQYF.

This clone appeared a few times. The chain couples TRBV4-1 to TRBJ1-1; TRBD1 might be the D (5 bases). The CDR3 sequence is 15 residues long. Germline CDR1 reads MGHRA; CDR2 reads YSYEKL. The V and J ends lost 3 bases and 2 bases respectively, with 13 bases between them. The CDR3 protein is CASSQPRRGNTEAFF. DNA for the CDR3: TGCGCCAGCAGCCAGCCCCGTAGGGGAAACACTGAAGCTTTCTTT.

This clone has only a few counts. The chain is built from TRBV4-3 and TRBJ2-6; no definite D call. Germline CDR1 is LGHNA and CDR2 is YSLEER. V shed 4 bases and J shed 4 bases, with 14 bases lying between them. The CDR3 extends over 16 amino acids. The CDR3 nucleotides read TGCGCCAGCAGCCGAGGATCCGGGTCCGGGGCCAACGTCCTGACTTTC. This translates into CASSRGSGSGANVLTF.

There are a few counts of this clone. CDR3 coding DNA: TGTGCCAGCGAGACAGGGACTTCCACAGATACGCAGTATTTT. Protein sequence: CASETGTSTDTQYF. The chain employs TRBV2 and TRBJ2-3, with D possibly matching TRBD1 (7 bases). Per the germline V gene, CDR1 is SNHLY and CDR2 is FYNNEI. This CDR3 is built from 14 residues. The ends were cut back, 8 bases at V and 2 bases at J, with 14 bases in the middle.

This clone has more than one count but fewer than ten. The rearrangement uses TRBV7-2 and TRBJ2-7; 8 bases align to TRBD2. Per germline, CDR1 SGHTA and CDR2 FQGNSA. Trimming removed 3 bases from V and 5 bases from J; junction bases left unmatched: 9. The CDR3 runs 15 residues. The CDR3 coding sequence is TGTGCCAGCAGCTTCGGCGGGAGGAGTAAGGACGAGCAGTACTTC. Encoded protein: CASSFGGRSKDEQYF.

There are a few counts of this clone. The chain combines TRBV18 with TRBJ1-1; D gene uncertain. The V gene's germline CDR1 is KGHSH and CDR2 LQKENI. This CDR3 contains 13 residues. Trimming took 1 base from V and 4 from J, leaving 7 bases between them. CDR3 residues: CASSPQEGTEAFF. The CDR3 DNA follows: TGTGCCAGCTCACCACAAGAGGGCACTGAAGCTTTCTTT. The full variable domain, in which reference TRBV18 and TRBJ1-1 provide the parts outside the CDR3, is NAGVMQNPRHLVRRRGQEARLRCSPMKGHSHVYWYRQLPEEGLKFMVYLQKENIIDESGMPKERFSAEFPKEGPSILRIQQVVRGDSAAYFCASSPQEGTEAFFGQGTRLTVV.

This clone was recorded a few times. The gene calls are TRBV7-9 and TRBJ2-4; 7 positions agree with TRBD1. Germline loops: CDR1 SEHNR, CDR2 FQNEAQ (reference sequence). V dropped 1 base and J dropped 14; count of bases not matched to a gene: 5. This CDR3 region has 12 residues. As DNA, the CDR3 is TGTGCCAGCAGCTTAGGGGACAGTACAAAGTACTTC. Its protein product is CASSLGDSTKYF.

This clone was seen a few times. The gene calls are TRBV15 and TRBJ1-3, with 8 bases identical to TRBD1. Germline CDR1 LNHNV, CDR2 YYDKDF (reference sequence). The CDR3 has 18 amino acids. V shed 1 base, J shed 8 bases, and the junction held 16 bases outside the gene matches. This CDR3 is CATSRVVDRTGSTDTIYF. CDR3 coding DNA: TGTGCCACCAGCAGAGTTGTCGACCGGACAGGGAGTACAGACACCATATATTTT.

A few counts support this clone. One junction end does not reproduce the germline sequence, and a read error may be involved. V and J are TRBV4-1 and TRBJ2-7, with 7 bases fitting TRBD2. Germline V lookup: CDR1 MGHRA, CDR2 YSYEKL. The CDR3 is made up of 16 amino acids. CDR3 bases: TGCGACAGCAGCCAGAGGGAGGGGACTACTGAATACGAGCAGTACTTC. It codes for CDSSQREGTTEYEQYF.

In its sample, this clone was seen a few times. One end of the junction is discordant with germline, which a read error may explain. The rearrangement links TRBV7-9 to TRBJ1-5, with TRBD1 as a possible D gene (6 bases). Germline V gene data show CDR1 as SEHNR and CDR2 as FQNEAQ (reference sequence). The CDR3 is made up of 15 amino acids. CDR3 sequence reads: CASSFYQGSNQAQHF. Here the CDR3 DNA reads TGTGCCAGCAGCTTTTATCAGGGGAGCAATCAGGCCCAGCATTTT.

There are a few counts of this clone. V usage is TRBV6-1 and J usage is TRBJ1-1; a weak D match, TRBD1 (5 bases). Germline V CDR1 and CDR2: MNHNS, SASEGT. This CDR3 is 13 amino acids long. The ends were cut back, 6 bases at V and 5 bases at J, with 13 bases in the middle. The CDR3 DNA follows: TGTGCCAGCAGACCCAGGGTCTCGACTGAAGCTTTCTTT. As protein: CASRPRVSTEAFF.

There are a few counts of this clone. The chain is built from TRBV5-1 and TRBJ1-1, with 8 nucleotides matching TRBD1. This CDR3 has 15 amino acids. V lost 2 bases to trimming and J lost 4 bases; unmatched junction nucleotides: 7. Germline V gene sequence: CDR1 SGHRS, CDR2 YFSETQ. The CDR3 loop reads CASSLQGGMATEAFF. Written as DNA, the CDR3 is TGCGCCAGCAGCTTACAGGGGGGGATGGCCACTGAAGCTTTCTTT.